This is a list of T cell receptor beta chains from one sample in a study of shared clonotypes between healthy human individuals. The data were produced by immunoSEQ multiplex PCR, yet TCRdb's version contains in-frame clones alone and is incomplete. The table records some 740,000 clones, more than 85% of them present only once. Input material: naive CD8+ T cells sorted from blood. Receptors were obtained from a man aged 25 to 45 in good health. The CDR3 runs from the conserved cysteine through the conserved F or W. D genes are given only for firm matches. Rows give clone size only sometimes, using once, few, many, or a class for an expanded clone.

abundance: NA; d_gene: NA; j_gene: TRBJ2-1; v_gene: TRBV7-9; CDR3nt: TGTGCCAGCAGCACGAACGCCGGGACTTTGGACAATGAGCAGTTCTTC; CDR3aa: CASSTNAGTLDNEQFF
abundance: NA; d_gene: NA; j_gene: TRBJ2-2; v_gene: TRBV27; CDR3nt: TGTGCCAGCAGTCCCGACTTCGTGGCCTATTTCGGGGAGCTGTTTTTT; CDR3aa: CASSPDFVAYFGELFF
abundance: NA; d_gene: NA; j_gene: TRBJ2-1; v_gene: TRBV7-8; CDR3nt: TGTGCCAGCAGTCCTAAGCCCGGGACCCGCGCCTACAATGAGCAGTTCTTC; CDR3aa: CASSPKPGTRAYNEQFF
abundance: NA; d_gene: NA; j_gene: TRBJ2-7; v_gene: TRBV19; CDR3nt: TGTGCCAGTAGTATAGTGTCCCTAGGGGAAGATACCTACGAGCAGTACTTC; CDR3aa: CASSIVSLGEDTYEQYF
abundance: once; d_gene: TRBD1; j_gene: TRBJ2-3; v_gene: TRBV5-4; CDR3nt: TGTGCCAGCAGCCAAATGCCACAACAGGGGGATACGCAGTATTTT; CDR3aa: CASSQMPQQGDTQYF
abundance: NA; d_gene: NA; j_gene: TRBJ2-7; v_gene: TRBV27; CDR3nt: TGTGCCAGCCGCGCCGCGGGGGCGGGGTACGAGCAGTACTTC; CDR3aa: CASRAAGAGYEQYF
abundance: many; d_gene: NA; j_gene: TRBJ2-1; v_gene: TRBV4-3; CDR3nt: TGCGCCAGCAGCCAAGATGGGGGGACGCAGGAGGGTGAGCAGTTCTTC; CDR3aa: CASSQDGGTQEGEQFF
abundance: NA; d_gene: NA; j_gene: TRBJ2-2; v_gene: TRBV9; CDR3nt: TGTGCCAGCAGCGTAAAAGGGGAGCTGTTTTTT; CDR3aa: CASSVKGELFF
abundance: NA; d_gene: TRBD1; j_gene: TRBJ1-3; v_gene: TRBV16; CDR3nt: TGTGCCAGCAGTCGAGGGGGCCTGGACACCATATATTTT; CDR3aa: CASSRGGLDTIYF
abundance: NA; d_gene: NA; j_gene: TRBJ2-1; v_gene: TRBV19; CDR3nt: TGTGCCAGTAGTATAGGACAGGGAGGGTATGAGCAGTTCTTC; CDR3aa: CASSIGQGGYEQFF
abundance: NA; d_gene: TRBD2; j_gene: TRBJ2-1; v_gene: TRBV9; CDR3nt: TGTGCCAGCAGCGTAGAACTAGCGGGAGGGGGGAATGAGCAGTTCTTC; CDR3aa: CASSVELAGGGNEQFF
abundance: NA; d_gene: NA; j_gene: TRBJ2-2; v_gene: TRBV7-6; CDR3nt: TGTGCCAGCAGCCCGGAGAGCGGGGAGCTGTTTTTT; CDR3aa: CASSPESGELFF
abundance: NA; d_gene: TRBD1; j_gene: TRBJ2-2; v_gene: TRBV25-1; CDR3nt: TGTGCCAGCAGTGAATTAAGGGCAGGGGGGAACACCGGGGAGCTGTTTTTT; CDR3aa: CASSELRAGGNTGELFF
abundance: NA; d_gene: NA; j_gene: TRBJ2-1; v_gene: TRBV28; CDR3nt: TGTGCCAGCAGGGCCCGGACAGTAAGATACAATGAGCAGTTCTTC; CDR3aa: CASRARTVRYNEQFF
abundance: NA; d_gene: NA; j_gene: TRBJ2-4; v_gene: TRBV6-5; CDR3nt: TGTGCCAGCAGTCTGACAGAACAAAACATTCAGTACTTC; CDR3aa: CASSLTEQNIQYF
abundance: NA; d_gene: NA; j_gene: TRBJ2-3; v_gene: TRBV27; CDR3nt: TGTGCCAGCAGTCTTAGGGGGGAGATTCGCACAGATACGCAGTATTTT; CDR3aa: CASSLRGEIRTDTQYF
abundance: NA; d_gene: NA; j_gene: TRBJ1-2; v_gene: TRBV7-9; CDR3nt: TGTGCCAGCAGCTCGTTACAGAGATATGGCTACACCTTC; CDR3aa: CASSSLQRYGYTF
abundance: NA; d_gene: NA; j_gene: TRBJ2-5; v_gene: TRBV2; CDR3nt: TGTGCCACACACGATCAAGAGACCCAGTACTTC; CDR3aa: CATHDQETQYF
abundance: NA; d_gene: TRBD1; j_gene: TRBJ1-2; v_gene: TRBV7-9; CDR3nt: TGTGCCAGCAGCTTGGGGGACAGCAACTACTATGGCTACACCTTC; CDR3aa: CASSLGDSNYYGYTF
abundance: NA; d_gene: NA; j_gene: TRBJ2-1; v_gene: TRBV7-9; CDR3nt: TGTGCCATCCTGTCTAGCGTTCCCTACAATGAGCAGTTCTTC; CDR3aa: CAILSSVPYNEQFF
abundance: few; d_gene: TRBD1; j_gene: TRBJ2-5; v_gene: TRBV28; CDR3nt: TGTGCCAGCAGTCTCCGTCAGGGGGCGTCGGATTTGGGAGAGACCCAGTACTTC; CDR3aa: CASSLRQGASDLGETQYF
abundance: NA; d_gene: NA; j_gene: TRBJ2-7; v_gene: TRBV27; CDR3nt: TGTGCCAGCAGTCTCAGGGGCGGCCCTTCCTACGAGCAGTACTTC; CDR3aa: CASSLRGGPSYEQYF
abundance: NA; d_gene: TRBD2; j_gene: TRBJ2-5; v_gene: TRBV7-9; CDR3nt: TGTGCCAGCAGCTTAGCGGGGCGGGAGACCCAAGAGACCCAGTACTTC; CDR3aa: CASSLAGRETQETQYF
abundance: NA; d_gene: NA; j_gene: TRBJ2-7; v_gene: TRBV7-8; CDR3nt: TGTGCCAGCAGCTCAAGCTCCTACGAGCAGTACTTC; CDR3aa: CASSSSSYEQYF
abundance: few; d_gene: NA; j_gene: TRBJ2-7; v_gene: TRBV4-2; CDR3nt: TGTGCCAGCAGCCGAGGGGACTACGAGCAGTACTTC; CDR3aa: CASSRGDYEQYF
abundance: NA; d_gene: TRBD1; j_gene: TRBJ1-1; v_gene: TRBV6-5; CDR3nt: TGTGCCAGCAGCCACAGGGGGGAGGTGAACACTGAAGCTTTCTTT; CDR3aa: CASSHRGEVNTEAFF
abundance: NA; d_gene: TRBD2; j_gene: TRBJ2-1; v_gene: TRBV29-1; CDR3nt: TGCAGCGTCGACACCCCCCCGGGACTAGCCTACAATGAGCAGTTCTTC; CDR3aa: CSVDTPPGLAYNEQFF
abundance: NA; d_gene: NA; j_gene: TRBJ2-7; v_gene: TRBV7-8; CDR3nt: TGTGCCAGCAGCCTTTTAGATTGGGAGCAGTACTTC; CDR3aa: CASSLLDWEQYF
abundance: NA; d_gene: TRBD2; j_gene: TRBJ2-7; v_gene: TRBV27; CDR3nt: TGTGCCAGCAGTGATCATGGACTAGCGGGAGGGACGCAATACGAGCAGTACTTC; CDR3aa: CASSDHGLAGGTQYEQYF
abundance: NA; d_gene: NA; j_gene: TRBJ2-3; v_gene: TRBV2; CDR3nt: TGTGCCAGCTGTCCCGGACGTGACTTCACAGATACGCAGTATTTT; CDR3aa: CASCPGRDFTDTQYF
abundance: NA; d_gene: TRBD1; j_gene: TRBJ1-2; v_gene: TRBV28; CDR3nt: TGTGCCAGCAGTTTCTCCCGGACAGGGAATGGCTACACCTTC; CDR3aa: CASSFSRTGNGYTF
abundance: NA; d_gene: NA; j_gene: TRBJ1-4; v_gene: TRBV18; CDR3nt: TGTGCCAGCTCACCTTACGTTGGACAAGCTACTAATGAAAAACTGTTTTTT; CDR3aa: CASSPYVGQATNEKLFF
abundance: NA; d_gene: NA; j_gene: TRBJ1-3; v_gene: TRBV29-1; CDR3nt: TGCAGCGCTGTAGGGGCGACTAACTCTGGAAACACCATATATTTT; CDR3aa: CSAVGATNSGNTIYF
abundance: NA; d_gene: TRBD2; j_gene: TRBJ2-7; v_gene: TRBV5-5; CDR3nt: TGTGCCAGCGGGGTGGGTAGCGGGGCCTACGAGCAGTACTTC; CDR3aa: CASGVGSGAYEQYF
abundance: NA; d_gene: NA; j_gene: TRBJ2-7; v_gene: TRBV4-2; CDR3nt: TGTGCCAGCAGCCAAGATCCGGGGCTAGCCCACGAGCAGTACTTC; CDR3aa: CASSQDPGLAHEQYF
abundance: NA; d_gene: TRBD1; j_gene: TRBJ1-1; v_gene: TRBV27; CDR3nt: TGTGCCAGCACCCCGGGACAGATGACGACTGAAGCTTTCTTT; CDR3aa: CASTPGQMTTEAFF
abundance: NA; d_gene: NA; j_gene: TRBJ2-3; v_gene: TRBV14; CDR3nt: TGTGCCAGCAGCCAAACAGTTGATTACCGGCCAGATACGCAGTATTTT; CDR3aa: CASSQTVDYRPDTQYF
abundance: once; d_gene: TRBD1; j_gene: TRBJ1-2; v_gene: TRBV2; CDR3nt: TGTGCCAGCAGTGGACAGGGGAGCTATGGCTACACCTTC; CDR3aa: CASSGQGSYGYTF
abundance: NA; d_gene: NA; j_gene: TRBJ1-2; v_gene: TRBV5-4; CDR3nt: TGTGCCAGCAGCTTCTTTGACGCGCGCTATGGCTACACCTTC; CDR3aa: CASSFFDARYGYTF
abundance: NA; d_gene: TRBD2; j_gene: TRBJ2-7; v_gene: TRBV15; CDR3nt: TGTGCCACCAGCCTAGCGGGAGGTTACGAGCAGTACTTC; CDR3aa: CATSLAGGYEQYF
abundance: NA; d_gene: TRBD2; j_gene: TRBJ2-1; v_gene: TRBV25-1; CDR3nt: TGTGCCAGCAGTGAATCGGGACTAGCGGGAGGTTACAATGAGCAGTTCTTC; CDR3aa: CASSESGLAGGYNEQFF
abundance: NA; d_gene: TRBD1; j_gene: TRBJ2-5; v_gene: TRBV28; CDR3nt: TGTGCCAGCATACAGGGGGCAGGTTTATATCGGGAAGAGACCCAGTACTTC; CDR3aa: CASIQGAGLYREETQYF
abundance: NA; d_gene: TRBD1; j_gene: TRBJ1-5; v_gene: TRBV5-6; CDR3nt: TGTGCCAGCAGCTTCGGGACAGGGGGTCAGCCCCAGCATTTT; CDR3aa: CASSFGTGGQPQHF
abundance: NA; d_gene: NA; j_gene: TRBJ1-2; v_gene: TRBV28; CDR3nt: TGTGCCAGCAGGGGTTTTATGGGCTATGGCTACACCTTC; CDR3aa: CASRGFMGYGYTF
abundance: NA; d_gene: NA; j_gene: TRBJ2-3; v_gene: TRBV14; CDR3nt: TGTGCCAGCAGCCAAGTTGGCGGCCCCACAGATACGCAGTATTTT; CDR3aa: CASSQVGGPTDTQYF
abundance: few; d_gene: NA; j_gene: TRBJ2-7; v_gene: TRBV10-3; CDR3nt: TGTGCCATCAGTACGGGACTCCCCTACGAGCAGTACTTC; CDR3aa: CAISTGLPYEQYF
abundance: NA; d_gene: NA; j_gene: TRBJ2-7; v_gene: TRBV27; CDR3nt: TGTGCCAGCAGTTTAAAAGGGGCCACCTACGAGCAGTACTTC; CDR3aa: CASSLKGATYEQYF
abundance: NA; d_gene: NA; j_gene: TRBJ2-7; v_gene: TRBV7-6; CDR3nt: TGTGCCAGCAGCTTACCGACCGCAGGACATGAAAGGCACTTC; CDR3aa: CASSLPTAGHERHF
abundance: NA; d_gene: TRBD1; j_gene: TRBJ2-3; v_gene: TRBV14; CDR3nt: TGTGCCAGCAGCCCCGGACAGGGGATCCCAGATACGCAGTATTTT; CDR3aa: CASSPGQGIPDTQYF
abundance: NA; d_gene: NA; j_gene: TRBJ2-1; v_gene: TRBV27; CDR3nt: TGTGCCAGCAGTCCCAGCCGGGCGGGTGAGCAGTTCTTC; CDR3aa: CASSPSRAGEQFF
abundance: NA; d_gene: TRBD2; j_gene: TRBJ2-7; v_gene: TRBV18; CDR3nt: TGTGCCAGCTCACCAATCAGCGGGGGCTACGAGCAGTACTTC; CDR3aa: CASSPISGGYEQYF
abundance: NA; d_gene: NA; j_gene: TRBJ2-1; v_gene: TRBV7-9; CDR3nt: TGTGCCAGCAGCGTAAACAGAATGTCCTACAATGAGCAGTTCTTC; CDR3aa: CASSVNRMSYNEQFF
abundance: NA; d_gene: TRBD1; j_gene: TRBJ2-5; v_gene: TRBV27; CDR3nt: TGTGCCAGCGGAGGAACAGGGGTAGAGACCCAGTACTTC; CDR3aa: CASGGTGVETQYF
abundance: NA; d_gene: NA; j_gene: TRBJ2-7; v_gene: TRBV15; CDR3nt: TGTGCCACCAGTTTGCAGGATGTCTCCTACGAGCAGTACTTC; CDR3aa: CATSLQDVSYEQYF
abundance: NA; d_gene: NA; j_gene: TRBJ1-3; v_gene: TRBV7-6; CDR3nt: TGTGCCAGCAGCGCCCCGTTCAGGGACTCTGGAAACACCATATATTTT; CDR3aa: CASSAPFRDSGNTIYF
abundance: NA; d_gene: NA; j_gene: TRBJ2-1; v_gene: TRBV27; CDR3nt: TGTGCCAGCAGTATCCTTAGCCGTTCTTCGGATGAGCAGTTCTTC; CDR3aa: CASSILSRSSDEQFF
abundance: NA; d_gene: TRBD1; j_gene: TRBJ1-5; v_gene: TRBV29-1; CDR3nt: TGCAGCGTGGGGGGACAGGGAAATCAGCCCCAGCATTTT; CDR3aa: CSVGGQGNQPQHF
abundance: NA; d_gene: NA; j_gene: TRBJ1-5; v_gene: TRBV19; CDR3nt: TGTGCCAGTAGTATCTCGGGGGCGCTTTCCGGTCAGCCCCAGCATTTT; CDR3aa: CASSISGALSGQPQHF